The 10 T cell receptor beta chains below all came from one sample that was sequenced in a study of identical twins (TCRdb year 2016). The library was made by 5' RACE. The instrument given in TCRdb is Illumina HiSeq 2000. In-frame beta chains were kept once TCRdb had trimmed the public reads at Q25 with fastp and called clones with MiXCR. Each CDR3 protein gets just one entry, which takes the most common genes and DNA from the rows behind it. In all, the sample holds around 340,000 distinct CDR3 sequences, and 9% of those were seen once. The ten largest clones take up over 7% of the sample. Sequencing used naive T cells sorted from blood. The cell subset or site label, as the study defines it: cells isolated with a human naive T-cell isolation kit. Receptors were obtained from a woman in her fifties or sixties in good health.

This clonotype was seen repeatedly, ten times or more. The chain links TRBV5-1 to TRBJ1-5; the D is unclear. The CDR3 totals 15 residues. Germline V gene data show CDR1 as SGHRS and CDR2 as YFSETQ. This CDR3 reads CALLREKDSNQPQHF. DNA for the CDR3: TGCGCTCTACTACGGGAAAAGGATAGCAATCAGCCCCAGCATTTT.

This clonotype was detected ten times or more. The V gene is TRBV24-1, the J gene TRBJ2-3; D is perhaps TRBD2 (8 bases). The CDR3 has 16 amino acids. In germline, CDR1 is KGHDR, CDR2 SFDVKD. The V gene lost 3 bases and the J gene lost 6 bases, with 18 bases spanning the gap. CDR3 loop: CATSDDRQGLVDTQYF. The CDR3 bases are TGTGCCACCAGTGATGATCGACAGGGACTAGTGGATACGCAGTATTTT.

In its sample, this clonotype was seen many times. The V call is TRBV25-1, the J call TRBJ1-1; TRBD1 matches 8 bases. The CDR3 sequence is 19 residues long. Trimming removed 2 bases from V and 5 bases from J; junction bases left unmatched: 19. CDR1 and CDR2 (germline): MGHDK, SYGVNS. This CDR3 is CASSETKYWDRRRGTEAFF. CDR3 nucleotides: TGTGCCAGCAGTGAAACAAAATACTGGGACAGGCGAAGGGGTACTGAAGCTTTCTTT.

This clonotype was seen a few times. The chain carries TRBV7-9 and TRBJ2-3; D is unclear. With 3 bases removed from V and 3 bases from J, the gap between germline ends came to 7 bases. CDR1 is SEHNR, CDR2 FQNEAQ, per germline (reference sequence). This CDR3 is built from 13 residues. The CDR3 sequence: CASSFPVTDTQYF. CDR3 in DNA: TGTGCCAGCAGCTTTCCCGTGACAGATACGCAGTATTTT.

This clonotype was found many times. As DNA, the CDR3 is TGCGCCAGCAGCTTGGTGCGGGGGAGGGCCTTCCATGAGCAGTTCTTC. Translation gives CASSLVRGRAFHEQFF. V usage is TRBV5-1 and J usage is TRBJ2-1, with TRBD2 matching over 7 bases. This CDR3 has 16 amino acids. Germline CDR1 SGHRS, CDR2 YFSETQ. V dropped 0 bases and J dropped 8; count of bases not matched to a gene: 11. Full variable domain (remainder filled in from reference TRBV5-1 and TRBJ2-1): KAGVTQTPRYLIKTRGQQVTLSCSPISGHRSVSWYQQTPGQGLQFLFEYFSETQRNKGNFPGRFSGRQFSNSRSEMNVSTLELGDSALYLCASSLVRGRAFHEQFFGPGTRLTVL.

This clonotype was detected a few times. This chain links TRBV4-2 with TRBJ1-4, with D maybe TRBD1 (5 bases). V lost 0 bases and J lost 5, with 13 bases in between. This CDR3 is 16 amino acids long. Looked up from germline, CDR1 is LGHNA and CDR2 is YNFKEQ. CDR3 sequence reads: CASSQDVGRANEKLFF. For the CDR3, the DNA is TGTGCCAGCAGCCAAGATGTGGGCAGGGCCAATGAAAAACTGTTTTTT.

The genes are TRBV13 and TRBJ2-5; D possibly uses TRBD1 or TRBD2 (5 bases each). The ends were cut back, 5 bases at V and 4 bases at J, with 20 bases in the middle. CDR1 and CDR2 (germline): PRHDT, FYEKMQ (reference sequence). There are 16 residues in the CDR3. This CDR3 reads CASSLRLSEGVETQYF. In nucleotides, the CDR3 is TGTGCCAGCAGCCTCAGACTTAGCGAAGGGGTAGAGACCCAGTACTTC. Combining the CDR3 with reference TRBV13 and TRBJ2-5 gives the whole variable domain AAGVIQSPRHLIKEKRETATLKCYPIPRHDTVYWYQQGPGQDPQFLISFYEKMQSDKGSIPDRFSAQQFSDYHSELNMSSLELGDSALYFCASSLRLSEGVETQYFGPGTRLLVL.

J is TRBJ2-1 and V is TRBV21-1; the table's D call, TRBD2, was not checked against the DNA. TRBV21-1 constitutes a pseudogene. This CDR3 contains 13 residues. CDR3 bases: TGTGCCAGCTCAACTAGCGGGAGGGCTTCTCAGTTCTTC. Translation gives CASSTSGRASQFF.

Worth noting for this clonotype: The junction and the germline gene differ at one end; a read error may be behind it. V gene TRBV5-1 combines with J gene TRBJ2-4; TRBD2 matches at 7 bases. In germline, CDR1 is SGHRS, CDR2 YFSETQ. The CDR3 has 14 residues. The CDR3 bases are TGCGCCAGCAGCCCTCGGGGCAGACCGGGACTATACGTATTC. As protein: CASSPRGRPGLYVF.

This clonotype was counted ten times or more. V and J are TRBV21-1 and TRBJ1-5; TRBD1 was called by the table and not checked on the DNA. TRBV21-1 is classified as a pseudogene. CDR3 length equals 17 residues. The CDR3 DNA follows: TGTGCCAGCAGCCCCTGGGACAGGGGGCTGGGGAATCAGCCCCAGCATTTT. Its protein is CASSPWDRGLGNQPQHF.